The 22 T cell receptor beta chains reported below all come from one sample, sequenced in a study of metastatic and nonmetastatic thyroid tumors. MiXCR was used by TCRdb to re-call the PCR reads. The sample consists of about 24,000 clones, less than 20% of them appearing once. All patients were untreated before thyroid surgery. Sequencing used adjacent normal tissue. The receptors originated from a male donor with papillary thyroid cancer or a benign thyroid nodule (not recorded which). Some clones in this sample may be carry-over from other donors' samples.

On this clone itself: A read error may produce the germline difference seen at one junction end. This chain connects TRBV19 to TRBJ1-5; TRBD1 might be the D (5 bases). CDR3 length: 15 residues. CDR1 is LNHDA, CDR2 SQIVND, per germline (reference sequence). CDR3 loop: CASSGESGGLQPHHF. The CDR3 DNA follows: TGTGCCAGTAGTGGAGAGTCCGGGGGATTGCAGCCCCATCATTTT.

This clone appeared a few times. The chain has TRBV12-3 or TRBV12-4 and TRBJ2-7, with TRBD2 as a possible D gene (6 bases). The CDR3 totals 14 residues. V lost 3 bases to trimming and J lost 0 bases, with 9 bases between them. The CDR3 nucleotides are TGTGCCAGCAGTTTTTTCGGGGGCTCCTACGAGCAGTACTTC. Translated, it gives CASSFFGGSYEQYF.

This clone was found many times. J is TRBJ1-6 and V is TRBV30, with TRBD1 matching 9 bases. This CDR3 comprises 15 residues. J gave up 10 bases and V 2 bases, and 9 bases lay outside the gene matches. Germline assignment: CDR1 GTSNPN and CDR2 SVGIG (reference sequence). The CDR3 spells CAWSSLQGAGSPLHF. DNA of the CDR3: TGTGCCTGGAGTTCTTTACAGGGGGCAGGATCACCCCTCCACTTT.

Many counts were recorded for this clone. One end of the junction does not line up with germline, which may come from a read error. Other DNA sequences in this specimen translate into the identical CDR3. CDR3 amino acids: CASSHHRGRNTEAFF. DNA for the CDR3: TGCGCTAGCAGCCACCACAGGGGGCGGAACACTGAAGCTTTCTTT. The chain carries TRBV4-3 and TRBJ1-1, with 9 positions matching TRBD1. This CDR3 is built from 15 residues. The germline CDR1 and CDR2 sequences are LGHNA and YSLEER.

This clone has only a few counts. An end of the junction does not agree with germline; a read error may underlie this. This chain uses TRBV12-3 or TRBV12-4 with TRBJ2-1; 10 nucleotides agree with TRBD2. CDR3 length equals 17 residues. The DNA of the CDR3 is TGTGCCAGCAGTCCACGACTAGCGGGTGGGCCTATGAATGGGCAGTTCTTC. Protein sequence: CASSPRLAGGPMNGQFF.

This clone was seen more than once but under ten times. The V gene is TRBV27, the J gene TRBJ2-1; D is possibly TRBD1 or TRBD2 (5 bases each). This CDR3 has 14 residues. V shed 5 bases and J shed 13 bases, with 21 bases lying between them. CDR1 is MNHEY and CDR2 is SMNVEV in the germline V gene (reference sequence). CDR3 DNA: TGTGCCAGCAGTCTCGGGACCCTGAACAATTATCAGTTCTTC. It yields the protein CASSLGTLNNYQFF.

This clone showed up many times. The CDR3: CSVEGFQGNYGYTF. CDR3 coding DNA: TGCAGCGTTGAAGGTTTCCAGGGGAACTATGGCTACACCTTC. The chain employs TRBV29-1 and TRBJ1-2, with D tentatively TRBD1 (6 bases). The CDR3 spans 14 residues. In germline, CDR1 is SQVTM, CDR2 ANQGSEA. V was shortened by 1 base and J by 2 bases, with 11 bases between the two germline ends.

A remark on this clone: In this CDR3 the conserved last residue, phenylalanine or tryptophan, is missing, so a read error is likely. The V gene is TRBV6-2 or TRBV6-3, the J gene TRBJ1-6; 8 bases map to TRBD1. Germline lookup yields CDR1 MNHEY and CDR2 SVGEGT. The CDR3 is 15 residues long. Losses at the gene ends were 4 bases for V and 6 bases for J; bases not matched to a gene: 5. The CDR3 protein is CASSLGQECNSPLHC. The CDR3 nucleotides read TGTGCCAGCAGTTTGGGACAGGAGTGTAATTCACCCCTCCACTGT.

This clone appeared many times. The chain couples TRBV10-3 to TRBJ1-1; possible D gene TRBD1, 6 bases. Trimming pared 2 bases from V and 6 bases from J, leaving 16 bases between. In germline, CDR1 is ENHRY, CDR2 SYGVKD. The CDR3 covers 15 residues. CDR3 DNA: TGTGCCATCAGTGAGCCCCGACAGGTTGGCGCTGAAGCTTTCTTT. This translates into CAISEPRQVGAEAFF.

This clone was detected ten times or more. This chain uses TRBV18 with TRBJ2-6, with no clear D. There are 20 residues in the CDR3. Germline-derived CDR1 and CDR2 are KGHSH and LQKENI. V was trimmed by 2 bases and J by 0 bases, leaving 20 bases between them. CDR3 amino acids: CASSPSSGNTEFSGANVLTF. The CDR3 DNA follows: TGTGCCAGCTCACCATCTTCGGGCAACACAGAATTCTCTGGGGCCAACGTCCTGACTTTC.

This clone is medium-sized (0.01 to 0.1%). The junction departs from germline at one end; a sequencing error may be responsible. The CDR3 DNA reads TGCGCCAGCAGCTTGATTCCCGGGACCTCCTCCCACAATGAGCAGTTCTTC. Translation gives CASSLIPGTSSHNEQFF. The chain has TRBV5-1 and TRBJ2-1; D tentatively reads TRBD1 or TRBD2 (5 bases each). Germline values: CDR1 SGHRS, CDR2 YFSETQ. The CDR3 has 17 residues.

This clone has ten or more counts. A much larger clone is a single base away; this may be a read error. The conserved closing phenylalanine or tryptophan is absent in this CDR3, likely reflecting a read error. V usage is TRBV6-1 and J usage is TRBJ1-2; D is possibly TRBD1 (5 bases). V lost 7 bases and J 3 bases, leaving 18 bases between the germline ends. CDR3 length equals 15 residues. In germline, CDR1 is MNHNS, CDR2 SASEGT. CDR3 sequence (DNA): TGTGCCAGCACTGCTGGGCAGGGTAGTTACTATGGCTACACCCTC. The encoded protein is CASTAGQGSYYGYTL.

Within the sample, this clone is medium-sized (0.01 to 0.1%). The chain couples TRBV6-2 or TRBV6-3 to TRBJ2-5; 8 bases line up with TRBD1. This CDR3 comprises 19 residues. V lost 0 bases to trimming and J lost 5 bases; unmatched junction nucleotides: 17. Per germline, CDR1 MNHEY and CDR2 SVGEGT. CDR3 sequence (DNA): TGTGCCAGCAGTTACTCGGCCCAAGGGACAGGAAGTGTGGAGGAGACCCAGTACTTC. It translates to CASSYSAQGTGSVEETQYF.

This clone was observed many times. The rearrangement links TRBV19 to TRBJ2-3; 7 bases match TRBD2. Trimming took 8 bases from V and 4 from J; bases not matched to a gene: 9. Germline CDR1 LNHDA, CDR2 SQIVND (reference sequence). The CDR3 length is 14 residues. The DNA of the CDR3 is TGTGCCAGTGGGAGGGGAGGGCCTCCAGATACGCAGTATTTT. Residues: CASGRGGPPDTQYF.

The rearrangement uses TRBV20-1 and TRBJ1-4; D is possibly TRBD1 (5 bases). Germline lookup yields CDR1 DFQATT and CDR2 SNEGSKA (reference sequence). CDR3 length equals 15 residues. The V gene lost 6 bases and the J gene lost 0 bases, with 14 bases spanning the gap. The CDR3 bases are TGCAGTGCCACCGGGACGGGCGCAACTAATGAAAAACTGTTTTTT. Translation gives CSATGTGATNEKLFF.

The V call is TRBV30, the J call TRBJ1-5, with TRBD1 matching over 7 bases. The V and J ends lost 4 bases and 6 bases, in that order; junction bases with no gene match: 18. The CDR3 has 17 amino acids. Looked up from germline, CDR1 is GTSNPN and CDR2 is SVGIG (reference sequence). This CDR3 is CAWIDPTGQCSFQPQHF. The CDR3 DNA sequence: TGTGCCTGGATAGACCCAACGGGACAGTGTTCTTTTCAGCCCCAGCATTTT.

This clone was counted ten times or more. The V call is TRBV30, the J call TRBJ2-2; D call uncertain. CDR3 length: 14 residues. V gave up 0 bases and J gave up 0 bases, with 5 bases separating them. Germline loops: CDR1 GTSNPN, CDR2 SVGIG (reference sequence). CDR3 residues: CAWSVGTNTGELFF. The DNA of the CDR3 is TGTGCCTGGAGTGTGGGGACGAACACCGGGGAGCTGTTTTTT.

The chain couples TRBV30 to TRBJ1-2, with a tentative D call TRBD1 (6 bases). CDR1 and CDR2 from the germline V gene are GTSNPN and SVGIG (reference sequence). The CDR3 totals 15 residues. V was cut by 1 base and J by 7 bases, with 19 bases left in between. The CDR3 loop is CAWSGADSDGIGYTF. The CDR3, as DNA: TGTGCCTGGAGTGGAGCGGACAGCGATGGTATTGGCTACACCTTC. Together with reference TRBV30 and TRBJ1-2, the CDR3 gives the full variable domain: SQTIHQWPATLVQPVGSPLSLECTVEGTSNPNLYWYRQAAGRGLQLLFYSVGIGQISSEVPQNLSASRPQDRQFILSSKKLLLSDSGFYLCAWSGADSDGIGYTFGSGTRLTVV.

As for this clone: No conserved phenylalanine or tryptophan ends this CDR3, so it is likely a read error. The chain recombines TRBV6-1 with TRBJ2-1; tentatively, D is TRBD2 (6 bases). Between the trimmed V and J ends, which lost 6 bases and 12 bases, there was a span of 15 bases. The CDR3 is made up of 12 amino acids. CDR1 MNHNS and CDR2 SASEGT come from the germline V gene. CDR3 bases: TGTGCCAGCAGGACCGGACTACCATGGCAGTTCTCC. Its translation is CASRTGLPWQFS.

This sequence joins TRBV2 and TRBJ2-7; D is unclear. The ends were cut back, 5 bases at V and 4 bases at J, with 9 bases in the middle. The CDR3 length is 12 residues. CDR1 is SNHLY, CDR2 FYNNEI, per germline. The CDR3 DNA follows: TGTGCCAGCAGTCCGACCAATTACGAGCAGTACTTC. Translation gives CASSPTNYEQYF.

The chain is built from TRBV11-2 and TRBJ2-2; 9 bases align to TRBD1. CDR1 is SGHAT and CDR2 is FQNNGV in the germline V gene. J was trimmed by 5 bases and V by 8 bases; bases with no gene match: 6. CDR3 length: 14 amino acids. CDR3 sequence (DNA): TGTGCCAGCGGAGACAGGGGGTGGACCGGGGAGCTGTTTTTT. It encodes CASGDRGWTGELFF.

This sequence joins TRBV5-6 and TRBJ2-5; 8 bases align to TRBD1. CDR1 is SGHDT and CDR2 is YYEEEE in the germline V gene. Trimming removed 3 bases from V and 5 bases from J; junction bases left unmatched: 6. The CDR3 spans 14 residues. For the CDR3, the DNA is TGTGCCAGCAGCTCGACAGGGGATCCGGAGACCCAGTACTTC. Translated, it gives CASSSTGDPETQYF.